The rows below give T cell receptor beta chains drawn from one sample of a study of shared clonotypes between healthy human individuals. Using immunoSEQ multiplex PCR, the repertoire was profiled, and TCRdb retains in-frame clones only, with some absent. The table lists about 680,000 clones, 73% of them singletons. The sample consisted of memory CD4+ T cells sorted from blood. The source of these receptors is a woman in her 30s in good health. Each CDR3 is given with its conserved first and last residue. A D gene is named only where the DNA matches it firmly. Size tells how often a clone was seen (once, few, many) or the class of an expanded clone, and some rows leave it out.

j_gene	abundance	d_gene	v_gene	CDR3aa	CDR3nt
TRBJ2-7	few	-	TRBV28	CASSLFLGPGAYEQYF	TGTGCCAGCAGTTTATTCTTAGGGCCGGGGGCCTACGAGCAGTACTTC
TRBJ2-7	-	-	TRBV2	CASRNGVEVGEQYF	TGTGCCAGCAGAAACGGGGTTGAGGTGGGGGAGCAGTACTTC
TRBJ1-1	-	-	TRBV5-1	CASSRGTEGTEAFF	TGCGCCAGCAGCCGGGGGACCGAAGGCACTGAAGCTTTCTTT
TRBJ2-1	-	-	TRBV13	CASSPPRVRPSTYEQFF	TGTGCCAGCAGCCCCCCCCGGGTCAGACCTTCTACATATGAGCAGTTCTTC
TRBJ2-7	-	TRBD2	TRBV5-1	CASSNLAGETYEQYF	TGCGCCAGCAGCAATCTAGCGGGAGAGACCTACGAGCAGTACTTC
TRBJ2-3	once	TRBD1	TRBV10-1	CASSEFPQGKDTQYF	TGCGCCAGCAGTGAGTTTCCACAGGGGAAGGATACGCAGTATTTT
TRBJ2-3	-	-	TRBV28	CASSKGWGTDTQYF	TGTGCCAGCAGCAAGGGCTGGGGCACAGATACGCAGTATTTT
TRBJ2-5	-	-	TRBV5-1	CASSWGATGTGETQYF	TGCGCCAGCAGCTGGGGGGCGACAGGGACTGGGGAGACCCAGTACTTC
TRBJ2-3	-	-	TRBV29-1	CSAAKTSTDTQYF	TGCAGCGCCGCGAAGACTAGCACAGATACGCAGTATTTT
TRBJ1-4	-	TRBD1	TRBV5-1	CASSSRQGLDEKLFF	TGCGCCAGCAGCTCAAGACAGGGTCTGGATGAAAAACTGTTTTTT
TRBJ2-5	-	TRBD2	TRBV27	CASSLSGRQRETQYF	TGTGCCAGCAGTTTAAGCGGGAGGCAGAGGGAGACCCAGTACTTC
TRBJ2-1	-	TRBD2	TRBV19	CASRGSGGRWNEQFF	TGTGCCAGTAGGGGGTCGGGCGGGAGATGGAATGAGCAGTTCTTC
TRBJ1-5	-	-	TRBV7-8	CASNIGRGNQPQHF	TGTGCCAGCAATATAGGGAGGGGCAATCAGCCCCAGCATTTT
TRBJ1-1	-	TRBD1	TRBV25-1	CASSQLGQGNTEAFF	TGTGCCAGCAGTCAACTGGGACAGGGAAACACTGAAGCTTTCTTT
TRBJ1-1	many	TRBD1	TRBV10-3	CAISESQGTEAFF	TGTGCCATCAGTGAGTCACAGGGGACTGAAGCTTTCTTT
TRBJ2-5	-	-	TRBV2	CASGVQETQYF	TGTGCCAGCGGGGTTCAGGAGACCCAGTACTTC
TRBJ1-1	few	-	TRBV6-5	CASSYGPHTEAFF	TGTGCCAGCAGTTACGGACCCCACACTGAAGCTTTCTTT
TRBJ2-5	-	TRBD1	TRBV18	CASSPGQGVQETQYF	TGTGCCAGCTCACCAGGACAGGGGGTCCAAGAGACCCAGTACTTC
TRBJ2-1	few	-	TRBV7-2	CASSFYIENEQFF	TGTGCCAGCAGCTTTTACATTGAGAATGAGCAGTTCTTC
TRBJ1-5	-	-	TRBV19	CASSRGHQQPQHF	TGTGCCAGTAGTAGGGGACATCAGCAGCCCCAGCATTTT
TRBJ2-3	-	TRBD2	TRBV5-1	CASSLSGGVVTQYF	TGCGCCAGCAGCTTGTCGGGAGGGGTGGTTACGCAGTATTTT
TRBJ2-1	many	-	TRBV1	CTSSQGLADNEQFF	TGCACCAGCAGCCAAGGACTAGCGGACAATGAGCAGTTCTTC
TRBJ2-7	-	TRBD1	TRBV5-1	CASSASGTGPYEQYF	TGCGCCAGCAGCGCCTCCGGGACAGGGCCCTACGAGCAGTACTTC
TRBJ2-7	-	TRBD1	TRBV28	CASSSTLSDRGPGEQYF	TGTGCCAGCAGTTCCACTCTTTCTGACAGGGGTCCCGGCGAGCAGTACTTC
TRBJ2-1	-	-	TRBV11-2	CASSLDFPSEFEQFF	TGTGCCAGCAGCTTAGATTTTCCGTCGGAGTTTGAGCAGTTCTTC
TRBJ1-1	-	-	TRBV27	CASSLQGTEAFF	TGTGCCAGCAGTCTCCAGGGGACTGAAGCTTTCTTT
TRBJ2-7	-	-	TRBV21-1	CASSLPGSGALYEQYF	TGTGCCAGCAGCCTACCGGGATCCGGGGCCCTCTACGAGCAGTACTTC
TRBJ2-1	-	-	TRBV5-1	CASSLAEGGYEQFF	TGCGCCAGCAGCTTGGCCGAAGGGGGATATGAGCAGTTCTTC
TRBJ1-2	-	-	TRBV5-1	CASSLVSEYGYTF	TGCGCCAGCAGCTTGGTTTCGGAGTATGGCTACACCTTC
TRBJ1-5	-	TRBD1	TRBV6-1	CASSPQGNQPQHF	TGTGCCAGCAGTCCACAGGGGAATCAGCCCCAGCATTTT
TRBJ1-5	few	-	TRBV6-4	CASSDEVGQPQHF	TGTGCCAGCAGTGATGAAGTGGGGCAGCCCCAGCATTTT
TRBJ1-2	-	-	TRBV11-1	CASRARGALRYTF	TGTGCCAGCCGCGCCCGGGGGGCCCTTCGCTACACCTTC
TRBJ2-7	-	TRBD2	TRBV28	CASKTAGGPGYEQYF	TGTGCCAGCAAGACGGCGGGAGGGCCGGGGTACGAGCAGTACTTC
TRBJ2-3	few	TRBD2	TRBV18	CASSTGGPTDTQYF	TGTGCCAGCAGTACGGGAGGGCCAACAGATACGCAGTATTTT
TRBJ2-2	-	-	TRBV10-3	CAIGQTGNTGELFF	TGTGCCATCGGACAGACAGGCAACACCGGGGAGCTGTTTTTT
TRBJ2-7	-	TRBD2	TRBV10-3	CAISPGGGSGEQYF	TGTGCCATCAGCCCGGGAGGAGGCTCTGGGGAGCAGTACTTC
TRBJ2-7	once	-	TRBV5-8	CASSLTGSYEQYF	TGTGCCAGCAGCTTGACAGGGTCCTACGAGCAGTACTTC
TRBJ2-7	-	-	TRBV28	CASSFGRGGAYEQYF	TGTGCCAGCAGTTTTGGGCGTGGTGGCGCCTACGAGCAGTACTTC
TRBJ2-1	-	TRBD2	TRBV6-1	CASSEEGLAGEEQFF	TGTGCCAGCAGTGAAGAAGGGCTAGCGGGAGAAGAGCAGTTCTTC
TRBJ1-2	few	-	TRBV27	CASSSGALVGGYTF	TGTGCCAGCAGTTCCGGGGCTTTGGTCGGAGGCTACACCTTC
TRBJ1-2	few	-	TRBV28	CASSLYQAPGYTF	TGTGCCAGCAGTTTATACCAGGCCCCTGGCTACACCTTC
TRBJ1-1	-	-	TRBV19	CASSTPTGGYTEAFF	TGTGCCAGTAGTACCCCGACTGGGGGATACACTGAAGCTTTCTTT
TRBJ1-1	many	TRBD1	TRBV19	CASSIRTGVNTEAFF	TGTGCCAGTAGTATACGGACAGGCGTAAACACTGAAGCTTTCTTT
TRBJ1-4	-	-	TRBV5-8	CASSLVMSTNEKLFF	TGTGCCAGCAGCTTGGTGATGTCAACTAATGAAAAACTGTTTTTT
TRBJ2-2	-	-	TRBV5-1	CASRSQAAYTGELFF	TGCGCCAGCAGGAGCCAAGCGGCCTACACCGGGGAGCTGTTTTTT
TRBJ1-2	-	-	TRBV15	CATSRARGGYTF	TGTGCCACCAGCAGAGCACGGGGAGGCTACACCTTC
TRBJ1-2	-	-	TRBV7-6	CASSPEPRANYGYTF	TGTGCCAGCAGCCCCGAGCCACGGGCTAACTATGGCTACACCTTC
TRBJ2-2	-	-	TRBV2	CASSFGTTNTGELFF	TGTGCCAGCAGCTTCGGGACCACGAACACCGGGGAGCTGTTTTTT
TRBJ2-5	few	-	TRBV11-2	CASSFPRDLQETQYF	TGTGCCAGCAGCTTCCCCCGGGATCTGCAAGAGACCCAGTACTTC
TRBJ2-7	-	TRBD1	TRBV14	CASSRTGSYEQYF	TGTGCCAGCAGCCGGACAGGCTCCTACGAGCAGTACTTC
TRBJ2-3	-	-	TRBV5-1	CASSEADTQYF	TGCGCCAGCAGCGAAGCAGATACGCAGTATTTT
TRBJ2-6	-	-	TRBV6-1	CASRSLKSGANVLTF	TGTGCCAGCAGGTCTCTTAAATCTGGGGCCAACGTCCTGACTTTC
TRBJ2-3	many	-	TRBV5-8	CASSLRADTQYF	TGTGCCAGCAGCTTGAGGGCGGATACGCAGTATTTT
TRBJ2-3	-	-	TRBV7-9	CASSLRGQDTDTQYF	TGTGCCAGCAGCCTACGGGGCCAAGACACAGATACGCAGTATTTT
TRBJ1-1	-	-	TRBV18	CASSPPYSMNTEAFF	TGTGCCAGCTCACCACCGTACAGCATGAACACTGAAGCTTTCTTT